A single sample gave rise to the 20 T cell receptor beta chains below, sequenced in a study of blood T cells in healthy people across ages. Sample-barcoded 5' priming and a J-beta primer mix drove a second PCR of roughly 6 to 12 cycles. TCRdb re-called the 5' RACE reads through MiXCR, storing one row per CDR3 protein. The repertoire consists of some 1,000,000 distinct CDR3 sequences, with about 25% occurring once and the leading ten covering 0.65% to 0.95%. These sequences were also reported in another study, on T cells of mothers and their children.

Sequencing input: blood. The origin of the receptors is a girl aged 2-10 years in good health.

This clonotype was counted between two and nine times. V usage is TRBV7-3 and J usage is TRBJ2-2, with D unresolved. The V gene's germline CDR1 is SGHTA and CDR2 FQGTGA. The CDR3 sequence is 13 residues long. Deletions cut 2 bases from V and 6 bases from J, with 7 bases between. CDR3 DNA sequence: TGTGCCAGCAGCTTAGAGTCGGCCGGGGAGCTGTTTTTT. Residues: CASSLESAGELFF. Based on the CDR3 plus reference TRBV7-3 and TRBJ2-2, the full variable domain is GAGVSQTPSNKVTEKGKYVELRCDPISGHTALYWYRQSLGQGPEFLIYFQGTGAADDSGLPNDRFFAVRPEGSVSTLKIQRTERGDSAVYLCASSLESAGELFFGEGSRLTVL.

This clonotype was seen a few times. This rearrangement joins TRBV6-5 to TRBJ2-3; possible D gene TRBD1, 6 bases. V lost 3 bases and J 6 bases, leaving 16 bases between the germline ends. The CDR3 is 15 amino acids. Germline V gives CDR1 MNHEY, CDR2 SVGAGI. CDR3 nucleotides: TGTGCCAGCAGTTATCAGGGGCTCGCGCGGGATACGCAGTATTTT. Encoded protein: CASSYQGLARDTQYF.

This clonotype showed up just a few times. The V call is TRBV20-1, the J call TRBJ2-5; 8 bases agree with TRBD1. CDR3 length: 15 residues. J lost 3 bases, V lost 1 base, and 7 bases had no gene match. Germline CDR1 is DFQATT and CDR2 is SNEGSKA (reference sequence). The CDR3 loop reads CSARGTGYSKETQYF. For the CDR3, the DNA is TGCAGTGCTAGAGGGACAGGGTATTCGAAAGAGACCCAGTACTTC.

This clonotype was detected ten times or more. V and J are TRBV7-3 and TRBJ1-3, with a tentative D call TRBD1 (5 bases). Germline V gene sequence: CDR1 SGHTA, CDR2 FQGTGA. This CDR3 spans 13 amino acids. The germline V and J ends were trimmed by 5 bases and 3 bases, with 8 bases remaining between them. The CDR3 DNA reads as TGTGCCAGCAGCCCCGGGGGTGGAAACACCATATATTTT. It is translated as CASSPGGGNTIYF.

This clonotype was seen a few times. The V gene is TRBV6-2 or TRBV6-3, the J gene TRBJ2-7; 10 nucleotides match TRBD2. This CDR3 has 13 residues. The germline gives CDR1 MNHEY, CDR2 SVGEGT. Germline trimming cut 5 bases from V and 5 bases from J; bases unmatched to any gene: 3. The chain's CDR3 is CASSNLAGDEQYF. In nucleotides, the CDR3 is TGTGCCAGCAGTAATCTAGCGGGGGACGAGCAGTACTTC.

This clonotype has a handful of counts. The chain employs TRBV29-1 and TRBJ2-7; tentatively, D is TRBD1 (6 bases). The CDR3 contains 15 residues. Trimming removed 1 base at V and 3 bases at J, with 16 bases between. CDR1 and CDR2 from the germline V gene are SQVTM and ANQGSEA. CDR3 bases: TGCAGCGTTGAAGCAGTGGGCAGGGGATACTACGAGCAGTACTTC. Its protein is CSVEAVGRGYYEQYF.

The J gene is TRBJ2-7, the V gene TRBV12-3 or TRBV12-4; tentative D call: TRBD2 (5 bases). This CDR3 is built from 14 residues. The V gene lost 4 bases and the J gene lost 6 bases, with 16 bases spanning the gap. The CDR3 DNA sequence: TGTGCCAGCAGTTGGCTGAATCGTCGGGGCGAGCAGTACTTC. Residues: CASSWLNRRGEQYF.

The chain joins TRBV4-1 to TRBJ2-5; perhaps TRBD2 as D (5 bases). The DNA matches TRBJ2-1 better at its end, which makes the J call doubtful. The length of the CDR3 is 15 residues. Germline CDR1 is MGHRA and CDR2 is YSYEKL. CDR3 in amino acids: CASSPDRLRGNEQFF. DNA of the CDR3: TGCGCCAGCAGCCCCGATCGGTTACGGGGCAATGAGCAGTTCTTC.

This sequence joins TRBV29-1 and TRBJ1-2; 9 bases match TRBD1. There are 16 residues in the CDR3. Looked up from germline, CDR1 is SQVTM and CDR2 is ANQGSEA. The junction had 8 bases not matched to a gene; V was cut back by 1 base and J by 2 bases. DNA of the CDR3: TGCAGCGTTGAAGGTCACCGGACAGGGGCAAACTATGGCTACACCTTC. It yields the protein CSVEGHRTGANYGYTF.

This clonotype was recorded many times. V and J are TRBV7-9 and TRBJ2-5; the D gene is possibly TRBD1 (5 bases). The V gene lost 1 base and the J gene lost 4 bases, with 7 bases spanning the gap. Germline-derived CDR1 and CDR2 are SEHNR and FQNEAQ (reference sequence). The CDR3 consists of 13 residues. The CDR3 spells CASSLGGSETQYF. The DNA of the CDR3 is TGTGCCAGCAGCTTAGGGGGCTCAGAGACCCAGTACTTC.

This clonotype was seen only a few times. V and J are TRBV2 and TRBJ2-5; 7 positions agree with TRBD1. The CDR3 spans 13 residues. Germline V gene sequence: CDR1 SNHLY, CDR2 FYNNEI. Germline trimming cut 7 bases from V and 3 bases from J; bases unmatched to any gene: 5. CDR3 DNA: TGTGCCAGCACCTGGGACAGCGAAGAGACCCAGTACTTC. Translation gives CASTWDSEETQYF. Combining the CDR3 with reference TRBV2 and TRBJ2-5 gives the whole variable domain EPEVTQTPSHQVTQMGQEVILRCVPISNHLYFYWYRQILGQKVEFLVSFYNNEISEKSEIFDDQFSVERPDGSNFTLKIRSTKLEDSAMYFCASTWDSEETQYFGPGTRLLVL.

This clonotype was observed a handful of times. The chain combines TRBV6-5 with TRBJ2-3, with TRBD1 matching over 9 bases. Trimming cost V 5 bases and J 7 bases; bases outside gene matches: 7. CDR3 length equals 14 residues. The germline CDR1 and CDR2 sequences are MNHEY and SVGAGI. The CDR3 reads CASSPGQGRNTQYF. In nucleotides, the CDR3 is TGTGCCAGCAGTCCGGGACAGGGTAGGAATACGCAGTATTTT.

Only a few counts were recorded for this clonotype. The chain carries TRBV7-8 and TRBJ2-5, with a tentative D call TRBD2 (6 bases). The germline V gene has CDR1 SGHVS and CDR2 FQNEAQ. CDR3 length: 15 amino acids. V dropped 5 bases and J dropped 4 bases, with 17 bases sitting between them. The CDR3 region is CASSPTQGLIETQYF. The CDR3 region has the DNA TGTGCCAGCAGCCCAACACAAGGACTAATAGAGACCCAGTACTTC.

This clonotype was counted only a few times. J is TRBJ2-5 and V is TRBV12-5; the D is unclear. The germline CDR1 and CDR2 sequences are LGHNT and FRNRAP. The V and J ends lost 0 bases and 5 bases respectively, with 16 bases between them. The CDR3 contains 16 residues. The CDR3 DNA follows: TGTGCTAGTGGTTTGGTAGGAAAAGGGTATGAGGAGACCCAGTACTTC. This translates into CASGLVGKGYEETQYF.

The sample holds a few counts of this clonotype. The V gene is TRBV7-2, the J gene TRBJ2-5; D possibly corresponds to TRBD2 (6 bases). The J call is uncertain, as TRBJ2-1 better fits the DNA end. The CDR3 covers 14 residues. Germline CDR1 reads SGHTA; CDR2 reads FQGNSA. The CDR3, as DNA: TGTGCCAGCACTCTAACGACTAGTTTAAGTGGGCAGTTCTTC. Amino acid sequence: CASTLTTSLSGQFF.

The chain uses TRBV6-2 or TRBV6-3 and TRBJ2-2; D possibly corresponds to TRBD1 (5 bases). The ends were cut back, 2 bases at V and 7 bases at J, with 5 bases in the middle. This CDR3 has 12 amino acids. Germline lookup yields CDR1 MNHEY and CDR2 SVGEGT. The CDR3 coding sequence is TGTGCCAGCAGTTACCAGGGCGGGGAGCTGTTTTTT. It codes for CASSYQGGELFF.

This clonotype has more than one count but fewer than ten. V and J are TRBV20-1 and TRBJ2-1; D uncertain. CDR3 length: 13 residues. Germline V gene lookup returns CDR1 DFQATT and CDR2 SNEGSKA (reference sequence). V dropped 3 bases and J dropped 3 bases, with 9 bases sitting between them. The CDR3 DNA is TGCAGTGCTAGGTCCGACGGCTACAATGAGCAGTTCTTC. Protein product: CSARSDGYNEQFF.

The rearrangement uses TRBV12-3 or TRBV12-4 and TRBJ2-1; 10 positions agree with TRBD2. V shed 6 bases and J 13 bases; nucleotides not matched to a gene: 6. The CDR3 consists of 12 residues. The CDR3 DNA reads TGTGCCAGCAGCCCTAGCGGGAGTGTCCAGTTCTTC. As protein: CASSPSGSVQFF.

The V gene is TRBV7-3, the J gene TRBJ2-7, with a weak D call TRBD1 (6 bases). V dropped 5 bases and J dropped 3 bases, with 20 bases sitting between them. This CDR3 region has 16 residues. CDR1 is SGHTA, CDR2 FQGTGA, per germline. The CDR3 region is CASSLPAIKGGYEQYF. CDR3 DNA sequence: TGTGCCAGCAGCCTTCCGGCAATCAAAGGGGGCTACGAGCAGTACTTC.

V and J are TRBV29-1 and TRBJ1-2; no definite D call. V was shortened by 4 bases and J by 5 bases, with 17 bases between the two germline ends. CDR3 length: 14 amino acids. The V gene's germline CDR1 is SQVTM and CDR2 ANQGSEA. The CDR3 spells CSVAWEGGEYGYTF. The CDR3 nucleotides are TGCAGCGTTGCGTGGGAGGGAGGAGAATATGGCTACACCTTC.